A single T cell receptor (beta chain) is shown here with its context. The sample belongs to a study of blood T cell repertoires in COVID-19. Study-level background: The origin of the acute and convalescent COVID-19 samples was the United States, Italy and Spain. Sample material is recorded as cDNA or gDNA derived from T cells, B-cell-depleted T cells, or PBMCs.

How the authors handled the data: By means of reference gene primer amplification, nucleated cell counts were estimated. Assay used: immunoSEQ multiplex PCR; TCRdb lists only in-frame clones, some missing. V, J and clone size were drawn from that table, and D and trimming were deduced from the DNA. The sample includes more than 65,000 clones, 91% of them seen just once. The sequence was collected from a human donor in a cohort sampled during active COVID-19. Source material: peripheral blood.

The CDR3 loop reads CASREGPGGYTF. Here the CDR3 DNA reads TGTGCCAGCAGAGAGGGTCCAGGAGGCTACACCTTC. V and J are TRBV6-5 and TRBJ1-2; no clear D gene. V lost 6 bases, J lost 8 bases, and 13 bases lay in between. Germline V gene sequence: CDR1 MNHEY, CDR2 SVGAGI. This CDR3 spans 12 amino acids.